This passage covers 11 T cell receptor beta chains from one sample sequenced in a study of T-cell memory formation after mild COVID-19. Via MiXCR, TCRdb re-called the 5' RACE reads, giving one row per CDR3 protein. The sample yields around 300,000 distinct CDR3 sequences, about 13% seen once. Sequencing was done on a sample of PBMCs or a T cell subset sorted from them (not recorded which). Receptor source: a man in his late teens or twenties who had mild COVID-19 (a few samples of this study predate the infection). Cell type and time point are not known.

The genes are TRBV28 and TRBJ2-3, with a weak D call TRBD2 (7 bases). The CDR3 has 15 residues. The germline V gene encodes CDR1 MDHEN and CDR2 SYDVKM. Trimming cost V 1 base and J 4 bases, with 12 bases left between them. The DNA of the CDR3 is TGTGCCAGCAGTTTATTCGGGGGGCGCCCAGATACGCAGTATTTT. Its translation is CASSLFGGRPDTQYF.

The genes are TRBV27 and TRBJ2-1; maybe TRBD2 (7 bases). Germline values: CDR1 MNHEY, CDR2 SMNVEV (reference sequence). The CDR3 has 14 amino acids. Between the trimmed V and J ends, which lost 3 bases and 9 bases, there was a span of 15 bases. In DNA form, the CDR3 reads TGTGCCAGCAGTTTTGGGGGGGCGATGCCTGAGCAGTTCTTC. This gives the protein CASSFGGAMPEQFF.

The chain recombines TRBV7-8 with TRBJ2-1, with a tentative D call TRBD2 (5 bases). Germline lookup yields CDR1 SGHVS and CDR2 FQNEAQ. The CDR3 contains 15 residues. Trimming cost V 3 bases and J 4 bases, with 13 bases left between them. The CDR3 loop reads CASSFTTGKYNEQFF. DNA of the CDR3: TGTGCCAGCAGCTTCACGACGGGGAAATACAATGAGCAGTTCTTC.

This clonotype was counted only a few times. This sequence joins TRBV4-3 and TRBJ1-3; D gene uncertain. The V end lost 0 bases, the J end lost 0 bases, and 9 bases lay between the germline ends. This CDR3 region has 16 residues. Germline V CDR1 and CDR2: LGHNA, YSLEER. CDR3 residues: CASSQDHAVSGNTIYF. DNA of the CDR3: TGCGCCAGCAGCCAAGATCACGCCGTCTCTGGAAACACCATATATTTT.

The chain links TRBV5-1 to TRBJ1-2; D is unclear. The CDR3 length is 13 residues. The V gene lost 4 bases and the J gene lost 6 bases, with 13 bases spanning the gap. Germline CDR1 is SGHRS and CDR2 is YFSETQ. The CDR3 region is CASSPGLSDGYTF. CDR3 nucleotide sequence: TGCGCCAGCAGCCCGGGCCTTAGTGATGGCTACACCTTC.

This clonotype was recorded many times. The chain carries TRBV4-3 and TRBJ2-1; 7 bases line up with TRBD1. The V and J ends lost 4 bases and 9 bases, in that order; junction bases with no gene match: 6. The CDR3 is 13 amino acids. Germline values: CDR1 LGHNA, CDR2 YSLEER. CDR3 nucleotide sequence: TGCGCCAGCAGCCTTGACAGGGCTGCTGAGCAGTTCTTC. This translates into CASSLDRAAEQFF.

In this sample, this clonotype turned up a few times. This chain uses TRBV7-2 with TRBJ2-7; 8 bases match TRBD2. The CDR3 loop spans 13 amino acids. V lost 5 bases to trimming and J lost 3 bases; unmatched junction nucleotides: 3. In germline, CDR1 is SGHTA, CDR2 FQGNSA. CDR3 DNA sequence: TGTGCCAGCAGCCGCGGGGGGTTCTACGAGCAGTACGTC. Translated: CASSRGGFYEQYV.

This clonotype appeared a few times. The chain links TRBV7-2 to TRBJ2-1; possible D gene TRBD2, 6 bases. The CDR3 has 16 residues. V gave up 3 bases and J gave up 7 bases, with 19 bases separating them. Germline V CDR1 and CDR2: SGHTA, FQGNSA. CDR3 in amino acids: CASSFPGTGNWNEQFF. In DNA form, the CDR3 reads TGTGCCAGCAGCTTCCCAGGGACTGGTAATTGGAATGAGCAGTTCTTC.

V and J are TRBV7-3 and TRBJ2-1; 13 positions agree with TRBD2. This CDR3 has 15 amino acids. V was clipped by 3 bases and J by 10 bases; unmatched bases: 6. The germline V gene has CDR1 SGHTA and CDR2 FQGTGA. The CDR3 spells CASSLGLAGLGEQFF. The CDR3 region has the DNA TGTGCCAGCAGCTTGGGACTAGCGGGGCTTGGGGAGCAGTTCTTC.

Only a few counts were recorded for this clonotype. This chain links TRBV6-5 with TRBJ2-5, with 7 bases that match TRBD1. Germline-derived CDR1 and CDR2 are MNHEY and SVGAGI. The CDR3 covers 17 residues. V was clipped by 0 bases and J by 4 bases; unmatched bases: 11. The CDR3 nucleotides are TGTGCCAGCAGTTACTCGATACGGGTCGCAGGGGGAGAGACCCAGTACTTC. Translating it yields CASSYSIRVAGGETQYF.

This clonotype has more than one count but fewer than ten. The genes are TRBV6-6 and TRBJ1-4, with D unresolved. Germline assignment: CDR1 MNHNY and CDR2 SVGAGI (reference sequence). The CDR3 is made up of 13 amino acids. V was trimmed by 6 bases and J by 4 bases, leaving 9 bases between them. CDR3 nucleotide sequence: TGTGCCAGCAGGACGGTGGTTAATGAAAAACTGTTTTTT. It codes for CASRTVVNEKLFF.